A single sample is the source of the 27 T cell receptor beta chains below, sequenced in a study of blood T cell repertoires in COVID-19. Libraries were prepared by immunoSEQ multiplex PCR; TCRdb keeps only in-frame clonotypes and omits some of them. The sample yields some 150,000 clones, about 87% seen once. The sample comprised peripheral blood. The receptors here all came from a woman between 45 and 65 years old with acute or convalescent COVID-19.

The chain is built from TRBV7-2 and TRBJ1-5, with TRBD1 identical over 11 bases. Germline CDR1 SGHTA, CDR2 FQGNSA. The junction had 6 bases not matched to a gene; V was cut back by 4 bases and J by 7 bases. The CDR3 loop spans 15 amino acids. The CDR3 DNA sequence: TGTGCCAGCAGCTCAAGGACAGGGGGCCGGCAGCCCCAGCATTTT. This encodes CASSSRTGGRQPQHF.

The chain uses TRBV24-1 and TRBJ2-3; 11 positions agree with TRBD1. The junction had 4 bases not matched to a gene; V was cut back by 2 bases and J by 1 base. This CDR3 is built from 17 residues. Germline CDR1 is KGHDR and CDR2 is SFDVKD. The CDR3 loop reads CATSDSGTGGRTDTQYF. The DNA for the CDR3 is TGTGCCACCAGTGATTCCGGGACAGGGGGACGCACAGATACGCAGTATTTT.

The J gene is TRBJ2-7, the V gene TRBV12-5; weak D call: TRBD1 (7 bases). CDR3 length: 15 amino acids. V gave up 2 bases and J gave up 1 base, with 12 bases separating them. CDR1 and CDR2 (germline): LGHNT, FRNRAP. DNA for the CDR3: TGTGCTAGTGGTTTGCTCAGGGGGAGGTCCTACGAGCAGTACTTC. Its translation: CASGLLRGRSYEQYF.

The chain uses TRBV19 and TRBJ1-1; TRBD1 is a possible D gene (5 bases). The CDR3 runs to 15 residues. Germline-derived CDR1 and CDR2 are LNHDA and SQIVND (reference sequence). Trimming removed 8 bases at V and 6 bases at J, with 22 bases between. The CDR3 sequence: CASSRLQVLNAEAFF. CDR3 DNA: TGTGCCAGTTCACGGCTACAGGTCCTCAACGCTGAAGCTTTCTTT. The full variable domain, rest sourced from reference TRBV19 and TRBJ1-1, is DGGITQSPKYLFRKEGQNVTLSCEQNLNHDAMYWYRQDPGQGLRLIYYSQIVNDFQKGDIAEGYSVSREKKESFPLTVTSAQKNPTAFYLCASSRLQVLNAEAFFGQGTRLTVV.

The sample holds one count of this clone. The chain has TRBV9 and TRBJ2-1, with D unclear. Germline lookup yields CDR1 SGDLS and CDR2 YYNGEE. The CDR3 consists of 15 residues. V lost 4 bases, J lost 0 bases, and 11 bases lay in between. CDR3 residues: CASSPRSSSYNEQFF. CDR3 coding DNA: TGTGCCAGCAGCCCGCGGTCTAGCTCCTACAATGAGCAGTTCTTC.

The chain carries TRBV5-4 and TRBJ1-1; TRBD1 is a possible D gene (6 bases). This CDR3 region has 15 residues. Germline V lookup: CDR1 SGHNT, CDR2 YYREEE (reference sequence). V gave up 0 bases and J gave up 2 bases, with 11 bases separating them. Here the CDR3 reads CASSLAETGNTEAFF. In DNA, the CDR3 is TGTGCCAGCAGCTTGGCCGAGACAGGAAACACTGAAGCTTTCTTT.

This chain joins TRBV7-9 and TRBJ2-3, with TRBD1 as a possible D gene (5 bases). Trimming shortened V by 6 bases and J by 6 bases, and 13 bases separated the two germline ends. Per the germline V gene, CDR1 is SEHNR and CDR2 is FQNEAQ (reference sequence). This CDR3 region has 13 residues. This chain's CDR3 is CASRSRQTDTQYF. The DNA for the CDR3 is TGTGCCAGCAGATCGAGACAGACGGATACGCAGTATTTT.

This clone has just one count. The gene calls are TRBV7-9 and TRBJ1-2, with 10 nucleotides matching TRBD1. CDR3 length: 19 residues. Germline V CDR1 and CDR2: SEHNR, FQNEAQ (reference sequence). V lost 5 bases and J lost 8; bases outside the gene matches: 23. CDR3 DNA: TGTGCCAGCAGCCTACCGGTCGGGGACAGGGGTAATATACCATGGGGCTACACCTTC. Translating it yields CASSLPVGDRGNIPWGYTF.

This sequence joins TRBV7-6 and TRBJ1-1; the D gene is possibly TRBD1 (5 bases). This CDR3 is 15 amino acids long. The V gene's germline CDR1 is SGHVS and CDR2 FNYEAQ. Trimming cost V 6 bases and J 5 bases, with 19 bases left between them. The CDR3 bases are TGTGCCAGCAGTTTTCTCATCGGGGGAACAACTGAAGCTTTCTTT. Protein product: CASSFLIGGTTEAFF.

V gene TRBV11-2 combines with J gene TRBJ2-3, with 11 bases matching TRBD2. Unmatched junction bases numbered 2, after V lost 3 bases and J lost 0 bases. The CDR3 covers 16 residues. Germline assignment: CDR1 SGHAT and CDR2 FQNNGV. The CDR3 DNA reads as TGTGCCAGCAGCTTCATAGCGGGGGGGAGCACAGATACGCAGTATTTT. Amino acid sequence: CASSFIAGGSTDTQYF.

The chain carries TRBV21-1 and TRBJ2-7; the D call of TRBD1 is as the table states it, not checked on the DNA. TRBV21-1 is classified as a pseudogene. The CDR3 contains 16 residues. DNA for the CDR3: TGTGCCAGCAGTTTACGTTCTTCTAGGGGGTCCTACGAGCAGTACTTC. Its protein product is CASSLRSSRGSYEQYF.

The rearrangement uses TRBV6-4 and TRBJ1-1; TRBD1 might be the D (5 bases). This CDR3 comprises 15 residues. Trimming stripped 2 bases from V and 0 bases from J, with 10 bases between. Germline assignment: CDR1 MRHNA and CDR2 SNTAGT. This chain's CDR3 is CASSDGGGMNTEAFF. The CDR3, as DNA: TGTGCCAGCAGTGACGGGGGAGGCATGAACACTGAAGCTTTCTTT.

The genes are TRBV9 and TRBJ1-4, with 10 bases that match TRBD1. J was trimmed by 8 bases and V by 4 bases; bases with no gene match: 5. The CDR3 is made up of 14 amino acids. CDR1 is SGDLS and CDR2 is YYNGEE in the germline V gene. In DNA form, the CDR3 reads TGTGCCAGCAGCATCCGGGACAGGGGCGAAAAACTGTTTTTT. The encoded protein is CASSIRDRGEKLFF.

The chain combines TRBV11-3 with TRBJ1-4; no definite D call. Germline-derived CDR1 and CDR2 are SGHNT and YENEEA. Trimming stripped 1 base from V and 7 bases from J, with 16 bases between. The CDR3 loop spans 16 amino acids. The CDR3 reads CASSLGGPEGGEKLFF. The CDR3 coding sequence is TGTGCCAGCAGCTTAGGTGGCCCTGAGGGAGGTGAAAAACTGTTTTTT.

The chain is built from TRBV29-1 and TRBJ2-3, with 11 bases lining up with TRBD2. CDR3 size: 13 residues. After removal of 7 bases from V and 4 bases from J, the junction contained 4 bases not matched to a gene. CDR1 and CDR2 (germline): SQVTM, ANQGSEA. CDR3 residues: CSELAGEADTQYF. CDR3 in DNA: TGCAGCGAACTAGCGGGAGAAGCAGATACGCAGTATTTT.

This chain joins TRBV5-1 and TRBJ1-2, with 10 nucleotides matching TRBD1. The ends lost 3 bases at V and 2 bases at J; junction bases unmatched: 4. This CDR3 has 15 amino acids. The germline V gene encodes CDR1 SGHRS and CDR2 YFSETQ. Written as DNA, the CDR3 is TGCGCCAGCAGCTCTTCGACAGGGGGCAACTATGGCTACACCTTC. Protein sequence: CASSSSTGGNYGYTF.

The chain is built from TRBV19 and TRBJ1-5; weak D call: TRBD1 (5 bases). In germline, CDR1 is LNHDA, CDR2 SQIVND (reference sequence). The CDR3 is 14 residues long. V was trimmed by 3 bases and J by 6 bases, leaving 12 bases between them. CDR3 DNA: TGTGCCAGTAGTATTAGGCAGGGTAGTCAGCCCCAGCATTTT. This translates into CASSIRQGSQPQHF.

The gene calls are TRBV29-1 and TRBJ2-7; 7 nucleotides match TRBD2. The V gene end was trimmed by 7 bases and the J gene end by 4 bases; junction bases not matched to a gene: 10. This CDR3 is 13 amino acids long. The germline CDR1 and CDR2 sequences are SQVTM and ANQGSEA. The CDR3 reads CSALGGVGYEQYF. The CDR3 DNA is TGCAGCGCCCTGGGGGGGGTGGGGTACGAGCAGTACTTC.

The chain recombines TRBV5-1 with TRBJ2-3; 9 nucleotides align to TRBD2. Per germline, CDR1 SGHRS and CDR2 YFSETQ. The CDR3 runs 16 residues. Unmatched junction bases numbered 12, after V lost 4 bases and J lost 6 bases. CDR3 protein: CASSLTVAGVGDTQYF. DNA for the CDR3: TGCGCCAGCAGCCTGACGGTAGCGGGGGTTGGCGATACGCAGTATTTT.

The chain links TRBV6-4 to TRBJ1-1; 10 bases are a match to TRBD1. Trimming cost V 5 bases and J 5 bases; bases outside gene matches: 23. The CDR3 is 20 residues long. Germline CDR1 MRHNA, CDR2 SNTAGT. CDR3 bases: TGTGCCAGCAGTAAGCGGATAAAATCGGGACAGGGGATGTCGGTTACTGAAGCTTTCTTT. This gives the protein CASSKRIKSGQGMSVTEAFF.

In this sample, this clone turned up once. The CDR3 here is CSVVLAGGRSTDTQYF. Here the CDR3 DNA reads TGCAGCGTTGTACTAGCGGGGGGGCGAAGCACAGATACGCAGTATTTT. The chain joins TRBV29-1 to TRBJ2-3, with 13 bases identical to TRBD2. V shed 4 bases, J shed 0 bases, and the junction held 4 bases outside the gene matches. The CDR3 is made up of 16 amino acids. CDR1 and CDR2 (germline): SQVTM, ANQGSEA.

The gene calls are TRBV4-1 and TRBJ1-6, with D possibly being TRBD1 (5 bases). Germline V gene lookup returns CDR1 MGHRA and CDR2 YSYEKL. V lost 0 bases, J lost 8 bases, and 11 bases lay in between. The CDR3 spans 15 residues. The CDR3: CASSQERGRDSPLHF. CDR3 DNA sequence: TGCGCCAGCAGCCAAGAGCGGGGACGGGATTCACCCCTCCACTTT.

This clone came up a few times. This rearrangement joins TRBV6-6 to TRBJ1-5, with D unresolved. The CDR3 runs 13 residues. In germline, CDR1 is MNHNY, CDR2 SVGAGI (reference sequence). V lost 7 bases to trimming and J lost 2 bases, with 9 bases between them. CDR3 protein: CASTWEGNQPQHF. CDR3 DNA: TGTGCCAGCACTTGGGAGGGCAATCAGCCCCAGCATTTT.

This clone was seen only once. The DNA of the CDR3 is TGTGCCAGCAGCGTAGCACAGGGCGAGTCTGGAGCTTTCTTT. Amino acid sequence: CASSVAQGESGAFF. This chain uses TRBV9 with TRBJ1-1, with D maybe TRBD1 (6 bases). With 0 bases removed from V and 10 bases from J, the gap between germline ends came to 16 bases. The length of the CDR3 is 14 residues. Germline assignment: CDR1 SGDLS and CDR2 YYNGEE. Drawing the rest from reference TRBV9 and TRBJ1-1, the complete variable domain is DSGVTQTPKHLITATGQRVTLRCSPRSGDLSVYWYQQSLDQGLQFLIQYYNGEERAKGNILERFSAQQFPDLHSELNLSSLELGDSALYFCASSVAQGESGAFFGQGTRLTVV.

There are a few counts of this clone. V is TRBV10-1 and J is TRBJ2-1; 9 bases align to TRBD1. Germline V lookup: CDR1 WNHNN, CDR2 SYGVQD (reference sequence). The CDR3 is made up of 16 amino acids. V dropped 4 bases and J dropped 2; count of bases not matched to a gene: 6. The CDR3 region has the DNA TGCGCCAGCAGTGCTACCCGGGACAGGGCCTACAATGAGCAGTTCTTC. This translates into CASSATRDRAYNEQFF.

V usage is TRBV21-1 and J usage is TRBJ2-5; TRBD2, as called in the table, went unchecked against the DNA. TRBV21-1 is listed as a pseudogene. This CDR3 contains 17 residues. CDR3 sequence (DNA): TGTGCCAGCAGCAAATCGTACCAAGAAGGGAGGGCCAAGACCCAGTACTTC. Translation gives CASSKSYQEGRAKTQYF.

The rearrangement uses TRBV28 and TRBJ1-2; tentatively, D is TRBD1 (5 bases). The CDR3 consists of 13 residues. The V and J ends lost 6 bases and 1 base respectively, with 9 bases between them. Germline CDR1 is MDHEN and CDR2 is SYDVKM. DNA for the CDR3: TGTGCCAGCAGCCCGACAGTTAACTATGGCTACACCTTC. It translates to CASSPTVNYGYTF.